These 6 T cell receptor beta chains originate from one sample sequenced in a study of shared clonotypes between healthy human individuals. Terminally differentiated effector memory CD45RA+ cells were excluded from the naive CD8 cells, which were CD45RO-negative and positively selected for CCR7. Clones were sequenced by immunoSEQ multiplex PCR, and TCRdb holds only the in-frame ones, with some missing. The sample has 1.5 million to 2.5 million clones, approximately 94% seen once. The sample comprised naive CD8+ T cells sorted from blood. The receptors were gathered from a young man in good health.

The chain couples TRBV29-1 to TRBJ2-1; 9 bases agree with TRBD2. The CDR3 loop spans 15 amino acids. Looked up from germline, CDR1 is SQVTM and CDR2 is ANQGSEA. V was clipped by 2 bases and J by 7 bases; unmatched bases: 9. The chain's CDR3 is CSVELAGGPSNEQFF. CDR3 coding DNA: TGCAGCGTTGAATTGGCGGGAGGGCCCTCGAATGAGCAGTTCTTC.

V gene TRBV30 combines with J gene TRBJ1-1; the D is unclear. Per the germline V gene, CDR1 is GTSNPN and CDR2 is SVGIG (reference sequence). The CDR3 loop spans 13 amino acids. V dropped 1 base and J dropped 4 bases, with 10 bases sitting between them. For the CDR3, the DNA is TGTGCCTGGAGTGCATCTGGTATCACTGAAGCTTTCTTT. Amino acid sequence: CAWSASGITEAFF.

V gene TRBV4-3 combines with J gene TRBJ2-7; D unclear. V dropped 1 base and J dropped 0 bases, with 10 bases sitting between them. This CDR3 has 15 amino acids. Germline values: CDR1 LGHNA, CDR2 YSLEER. CDR3 region: CASSQGASPSYEQYF. The CDR3 bases are TGCGCCAGCAGCCAAGGCGCGAGCCCCTCCTACGAGCAGTACTTC.

This chain joins TRBV2 and TRBJ2-7, with 7 bases matching TRBD1. CDR1 SNHLY and CDR2 FYNNEI come from the germline V gene. The junction had 3 bases not matched to a gene; V was cut back by 2 bases and J by 2 bases. The CDR3 is 14 residues long. The CDR3 DNA reads TGTGCCAGCAGTGAATGGCAGGGGGCCTACGAGCAGTACTTC. It encodes CASSEWQGAYEQYF.

The CDR3 reads CASSPDRGEKLFF. CDR3 nucleotides: TGTGCCAGCAGTCCGGACAGGGGGGAAAAACTGTTTTTT. The chain links TRBV6-5 to TRBJ1-4; TRBD1 matches 10 bases. Germline V gene sequence: CDR1 MNHEY, CDR2 SVGAGI. The CDR3 covers 13 residues. V was pared by 5 bases and J by 8 bases, with 2 bases of the junction left unmatched.

The rearrangement uses TRBV11-1 and TRBJ2-5; D might be TRBD1 (6 bases). The CDR3 runs to 16 residues. Trimming shortened V by 3 bases and J by 4 bases, and 18 bases separated the two germline ends. The germline V gene encodes CDR1 SGHAT and CDR2 FQDESV (reference sequence). The CDR3: CASSLGAQGEGETQYF. Here the CDR3 DNA reads TGTGCCAGCAGCTTGGGGGCACAGGGAGAGGGAGAGACCCAGTACTTC.